A single sample gave rise to the 20 T cell receptor beta chains below, sequenced in a study of T cell responses to AZD1222 COVID-19 vaccine. Method: immunoSEQ multiplex PCR; TCRdb's copy keeps in-frame clones and lacks some. The data show around 150,000 clones, with 92% seen just once and 1.1% to 1.5% held by the top ten. The sequencing here drew on peripheral blood, taken on day 0 of AZD1222 vaccination. All receptors come from an adult in good health.

J is TRBJ1-2 and V is TRBV2; 8 bases match TRBD1. This CDR3 spans 14 amino acids. The germline gives CDR1 SNHLY, CDR2 FYNNEI. V lost 5 bases and J lost 5; bases outside the gene matches: 7. The CDR3 spells CASSRTGSPYGYTF. Written as DNA, the CDR3 is TGTGCCAGCAGTCGGACAGGGTCTCCTTATGGCTACACCTTC.

The chain carries TRBV9 and TRBJ2-7, with 7 bases aligning to TRBD1. The trim removed 0 bases at V and 2 bases at J, leaving 2 bases unmatched. Germline values: CDR1 SGDLS, CDR2 YYNGEE. The CDR3 loop spans 14 amino acids. The CDR3: CASSVGDSAYEQYF. The CDR3 nucleotides read TGTGCCAGCAGCGTAGGGGACAGTGCCTACGAGCAGTACTTC.

The rearrangement joins TRBV10-1 to TRBJ1-3; 9 bases agree with TRBD1. The CDR3 sequence is 21 residues long. Trimming removed 8 bases from V and 2 bases from J; junction bases left unmatched: 25. Germline CDR1 reads WNHNN; CDR2 reads SYGVQD (reference sequence). CDR3 in DNA: TGCGCCAGCTCTACCTTCGCACGGGACAGGGTTATCTTTCCACCTGGAAACACCATATATTTT. It translates to CASSTFARDRVIFPPGNTIYF.

The chain joins TRBV24-1 to TRBJ1-1; possibly TRBD1 for D (6 bases). The V and J ends lost 4 bases and 10 bases respectively, with 33 bases between them. The V gene's germline CDR1 is KGHDR and CDR2 SFDVKD. The length of the CDR3 is 19 residues. CDR3: CATSDPYRVEENRNGRAFF. CDR3 nucleotide sequence: TGTGCCACCAGTGACCCCTACAGGGTAGAGGAAAATAGAAATGGTCGAGCTTTCTTT.

The chain is built from TRBV27 and TRBJ2-7; D may be TRBD2 (6 bases). The CDR3 has 12 residues. The V end was cut by 0 bases, the J end by 12 bases, with 12 bases between. Germline loops: CDR1 MNHEY, CDR2 SMNVEV (reference sequence). Written as DNA, the CDR3 is TGTGCCAGCAGTTTATCTGGGGGGAGGCCGTACTTC. Its protein is CASSLSGGRPYF.

V and J are TRBV6-1 and TRBJ1-2; D perhaps matches TRBD1 (6 bases). Trimming took 0 bases from V and 3 from J, leaving 11 bases between them. CDR3 length equals 15 residues. CDR1 and CDR2 from the germline V gene are MNHNS and SASEGT. CDR3: CASSEALGQYYGYTF. The CDR3 coding sequence is TGTGCCAGCAGTGAAGCCCTAGGACAGTACTATGGCTACACCTTC.

The genes are TRBV30 and TRBJ1-1; 11 nucleotides match TRBD1. Per germline, CDR1 GTSNPN and CDR2 SVGIG (reference sequence). Losses at the gene ends were 1 base for V and 5 bases for J; bases not matched to a gene: 6. This CDR3 has 15 residues. The CDR3 region has the DNA TGTGCCTGGAGTGGAGTGGGACAGGGGGAGACTGAAGCTTTCTTT. Protein product: CAWSGVGQGETEAFF.

The chain carries TRBV7-3 and TRBJ2-1; D possibly corresponds to TRBD2 (6 bases). CDR1 is SGHTA and CDR2 is FQGTGA in the germline V gene. V lost 0 bases and J lost 9, with 9 bases in between. The CDR3 consists of 13 residues. DNA for the CDR3: TGTGCCAGCAGCTTAACGACTAGTAGTGAGCAGTTCTTC. Protein product: CASSLTTSSEQFF.

The chain has TRBV19 and TRBJ1-3; unclear D gene. The germline gives CDR1 LNHDA, CDR2 SQIVND (reference sequence). Trimming pared 6 bases from V and 0 bases from J, leaving 15 bases between. CDR3 length: 16 residues. The CDR3 loop reads CASRNDETSSGNTIYF. In DNA, the CDR3 is TGTGCCAGTAGGAATGACGAGACAAGCTCTGGAAACACCATATATTTT.

V gene TRBV30 combines with J gene TRBJ1-2, with a possible D match to TRBD1 (6 bases). This CDR3 region has 13 residues. In germline, CDR1 is GTSNPN, CDR2 SVGIG (reference sequence). V lost 6 bases to trimming and J lost 4 bases, with 15 bases between them. The CDR3 DNA reads as TGTGCCTGCACTACAGGGATCAGCTATGGCTACACCTTC. As protein: CACTTGISYGYTF.

This clone was counted only a few times. V is TRBV30 and J is TRBJ1-1; a possible D gene is TRBD1 (6 bases). The CDR3 is 15 amino acids. CDR1 is GTSNPN, CDR2 SVGIG, per germline (reference sequence). V lost 3 bases, J lost 4 bases, and 18 bases lay in between. Written as DNA, the CDR3 is TGTGCCTGGAGGCCTACAGGGTTTTTGGTCACTGAAGCTTTCTTT. Its protein product is CAWRPTGFLVTEAFF.

The chain recombines TRBV4-1 with TRBJ2-1, with 7 bases lining up with TRBD2. From germline, CDR1 is MGHRA and CDR2 YSYEKL. This CDR3 region has 17 residues. With V trimmed by 3 bases and J by 8 bases, 16 bases remained unmatched. This CDR3 is CASSQSTLGLRRHEQFF. In DNA, the CDR3 is TGCGCCAGCAGCCAGTCCACGCTGGGACTACGAAGGCATGAGCAGTTCTTC.

The chain carries TRBV19 and TRBJ1-1; D is unclear. V was clipped by 5 bases and J by 5 bases, with 18 bases between them. Germline assignment: CDR1 LNHDA and CDR2 SQIVND (reference sequence). The CDR3 spans 15 residues. Written as DNA, the CDR3 is TGTGCCAGTAGTGGGCGGGGAGGAAGTTGGACTGAAGCTTTCTTT. As protein: CASSGRGGSWTEAFF.

This chain links TRBV13 with TRBJ2-3, with D maybe TRBD1 (6 bases). Trimming stripped 3 bases from V and 5 bases from J, with 9 bases between. Germline V gene sequence: CDR1 PRHDT, CDR2 FYEKMQ (reference sequence). This CDR3 contains 13 residues. CDR3 sequence reads: CASSFRGGDTQYF. The CDR3 DNA sequence: TGTGCCAGCAGCTTCAGGGGTGGAGATACGCAGTATTTT.

This chain joins TRBV5-5 and TRBJ1-1; TRBD1 matches at 8 bases. Per germline, CDR1 SGHKS and CDR2 YYEKEE (reference sequence). The CDR3 is 16 residues long. Losses at the gene ends were 4 bases for V and 0 bases for J; bases not matched to a gene: 8. The CDR3 DNA sequence: TGTGCCAGCAGCCCACAGGGGGGAATGGTGAACACTGAAGCTTTCTTT. Protein sequence: CASSPQGGMVNTEAFF.

This clone showed up just a few times. The chain has TRBV7-8 and TRBJ2-7; TRBD1 or TRBD2 may be the D gene (5 bases each). This CDR3 spans 16 amino acids. Germline loops: CDR1 SGHVS, CDR2 FQNEAQ. The V end was cut by 1 base, the J end by 0 bases, with 13 bases between. CDR3 loop: CASSLDKPGSSYEQYF. As DNA, the CDR3 is TGTGCCAGCAGCTTAGATAAGCCAGGGAGCTCCTACGAGCAGTACTTC.

The chain combines TRBV28 with TRBJ1-4; D unclear. This CDR3 contains 15 residues. The germline V gene has CDR1 MDHEN and CDR2 SYDVKM. V lost 5 bases to trimming and J lost 4 bases, with 14 bases between them. For the CDR3, the DNA is TGTGCCAGCAGTCGGCTCGGAGAGCTTAATGAAAAACTGTTTTTT. It translates to CASSRLGELNEKLFF.

The J gene is TRBJ1-2, the V gene TRBV5-1; weak D call: TRBD1 (5 bases). The CDR3 length is 11 residues. V shed 7 bases and J shed 13 bases, with 17 bases lying between them. Germline V gene lookup returns CDR1 SGHRS and CDR2 YFSETQ. CDR3 DNA: TGCGCCAGCGGGGAGGACAAACCAGTCACCTTC. Translated: CASGEDKPVTF.

This clone has only one observation. The chain employs TRBV20-1 and TRBJ2-2, with D unclear. V lost 6 bases and J lost 7, with 9 bases in between. This CDR3 has 11 amino acids. Germline V CDR1 and CDR2: DFQATT, SNEGSKA (reference sequence). The CDR3 coding sequence is TGCAGTGCCCCAAGGATCGGGGAGCTGTTTTTT. This sequence encodes CSAPRIGELFF.

The DNA for the CDR3 is TGTGCCAGCAGCTTATTCCAAGAGACCCAGTACTTC. It translates to CASSLFQETQYF. The V call is TRBV7-2, the J call TRBJ2-5, with D hard to call. The CDR3 totals 12 residues. Germline lookup yields CDR1 SGHTA and CDR2 FQGNSA. V was cut by 2 bases and J by 1 base, with 2 bases left in between.